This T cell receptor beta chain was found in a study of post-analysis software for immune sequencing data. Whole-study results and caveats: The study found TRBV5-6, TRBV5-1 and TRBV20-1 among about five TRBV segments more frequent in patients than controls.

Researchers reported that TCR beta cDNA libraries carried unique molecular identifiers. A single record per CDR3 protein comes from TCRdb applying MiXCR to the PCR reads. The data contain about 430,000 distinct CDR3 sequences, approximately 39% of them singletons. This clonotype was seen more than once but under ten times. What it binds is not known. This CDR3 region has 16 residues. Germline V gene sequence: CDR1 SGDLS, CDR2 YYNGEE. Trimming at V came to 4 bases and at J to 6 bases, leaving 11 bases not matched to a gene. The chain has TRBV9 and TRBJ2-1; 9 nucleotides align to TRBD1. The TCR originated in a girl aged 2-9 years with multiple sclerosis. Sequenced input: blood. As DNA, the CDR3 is TGTGCCAGCAGCCCATCCGGGACAGGGATAATCAATGAGCAGTTCTTC. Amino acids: CASSPSGTGIINEQFF. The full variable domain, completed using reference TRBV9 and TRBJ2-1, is DSGVTQTPKHLITATGQRVTLRCSPRSGDLSVYWYQQSLDQGLQFLIQYYNGEERAKGNILERFSAQQFPDLHSELNLSSLELGDSALYFCASSPSGTGIINEQFFGPGTRLTVL.